These 6 T cell receptor beta chains share one sample of origin, sequenced in a study of pediatric ulcerative colitis. The protocol was immunoSEQ multiplex PCR, while the TCRdb copy is restricted to in-frame clones and leaves out a portion. The repertoire consists of more than 50,000 clones, with 77% occurring once and the leading ten covering around 5%. The material sequenced was blood. Source of these receptors: a boy aged 10-17 years with moderate ulcerative colitis.

This clone has just a few counts. The chain links TRBV9 to TRBJ2-1, with TRBD2 identical over 10 bases. CDR3 length equals 15 residues. Unmatched junction bases numbered 3, after V lost 3 bases and J lost 3 bases. Germline V gene sequence: CDR1 SGDLS, CDR2 YYNGEE. The DNA for the CDR3 is TGTGCCAGCAGCGCTAGCGGGAGAGTCTACAATGAGCAGTTCTTC. It specifies CASSASGRVYNEQFF.

The CDR3: CSVEGVPSSYNEQFF. The CDR3 region has the DNA TGCAGCGTTGAAGGGGTACCTAGCTCCTACAATGAGCAGTTCTTC. The chain carries TRBV29-1 and TRBJ2-1, with unresolved D. V was cut by 1 base and J by 0 bases, with 10 bases left in between. This CDR3 contains 15 residues. Germline CDR1 and CDR2: SQVTM and ANQGSEA.

The chain uses TRBV6-5 and TRBJ2-1; TRBD2 aligns across 7 bases. The CDR3 loop spans 15 amino acids. Germline trimming cut 4 bases from V and 3 bases from J; bases unmatched to any gene: 6. Per germline, CDR1 MNHEY and CDR2 SVGAGI. The CDR3 is CASSSSGTGYNEQFF. In DNA form, the CDR3 reads TGTGCCAGCAGTTCGAGCGGGACCGGCTACAATGAGCAGTTCTTC.

This clone showed up just a few times. J is TRBJ2-2 and V is TRBV7-2; the D gene is possibly TRBD1 (5 bases). The ends were cut back, 6 bases at V and 5 bases at J, with 7 bases in the middle. This CDR3 is built from 12 residues. Germline lookup yields CDR1 SGHTA and CDR2 FQGNSA. The CDR3 protein is CASRRQTGELFF. In DNA, the CDR3 is TGTGCCAGCAGGCGACAGACCGGGGAGCTGTTTTTT.

V usage is TRBV5-1 and J usage is TRBJ1-1, with no clear D. The CDR3 is 15 amino acids. The germline CDR1 and CDR2 sequences are SGHRS and YFSETQ. V lost 0 bases and J 4 bases, leaving 13 bases between the germline ends. The CDR3 DNA reads as TGCGCCAGCAGCTTGGGGCATTCGGATCGCACTGAAGCTTTCTTT. It translates to CASSLGHSDRTEAFF.

This chain joins TRBV7-2 and TRBJ2-5; unclear D gene. Trimming removed 0 bases from V and 0 bases from J, with 5 bases in between. The CDR3 runs to 14 residues. Germline CDR1 and CDR2: SGHTA and FQGNSA. The CDR3, as DNA: TGTGCCAGCAGCTTAGCGGTTTACCAAGAGACCCAGTACTTC. Its translation is CASSLAVYQETQYF. Supplemented by reference TRBV7-2 and TRBJ2-5, the full variable domain reads GAGVSQSPSNKVTEKGKDVELRCDPISGHTALYWYRQSLGQGLEFLIYFQGNSAPDKSGLPSDRFSAERTGGSVSTLTIQRTQQEDSAVYLCASSLAVYQETQYFGPGTRLLVL.